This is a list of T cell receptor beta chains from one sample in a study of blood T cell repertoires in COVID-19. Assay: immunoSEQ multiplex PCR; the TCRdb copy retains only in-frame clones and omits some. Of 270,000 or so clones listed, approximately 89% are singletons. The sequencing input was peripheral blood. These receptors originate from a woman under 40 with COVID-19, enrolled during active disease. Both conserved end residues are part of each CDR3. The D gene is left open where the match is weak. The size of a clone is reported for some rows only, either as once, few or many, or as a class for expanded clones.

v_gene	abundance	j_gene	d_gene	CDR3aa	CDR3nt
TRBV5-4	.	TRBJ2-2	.	CASSPRGGGELFF	TGTGCCAGCAGCCCGAGAGGTGGCGGGGAGCTGTTTTTT
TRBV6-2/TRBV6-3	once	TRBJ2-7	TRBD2	CASSYAGGAYEQYF	TGTGCCAGCAGTTACGCGGGGGGGGCCTACGAGCAGTACTTC
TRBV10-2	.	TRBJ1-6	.	CASSGRRTEFRGYNSPLHF	TGCGCCAGCAGTGGCCGGCGTACCGAATTCAGGGGTTATAATTCACCCCTCCACTTT
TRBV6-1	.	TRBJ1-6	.	CASSVFLSSYNSPLHF	TGTGCCAGCAGTGTTTTTCTGAGCTCCTATAATTCACCCCTCCACTTT
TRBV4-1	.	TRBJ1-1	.	CASSHTLGQKLNTEAFF	TGCGCCAGCAGCCACACACTCGGACAGAAACTAAACACTGAAGCTTTCTTT
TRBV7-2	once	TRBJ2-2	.	CASSLSGRGASTGELFF	TGTGCCAGCAGCCTATCTGGCAGGGGGGCTTCTACCGGGGAGCTGTTTTTT
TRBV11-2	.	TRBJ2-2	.	CASSWGPLGADTGELFF	TGTGCCAGCAGCTGGGGACCTTTGGGGGCCGACACCGGGGAGCTGTTTTTT
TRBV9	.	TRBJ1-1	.	CASSVGQESEAFF	TGTGCCAGCAGCGTAGGACAGGAGTCTGAAGCTTTCTTT
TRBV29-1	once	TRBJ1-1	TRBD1	CSVEGRQGGTEAFF	TGCAGCGTTGAAGGGCGACAGGGTGGGACTGAAGCTTTCTTT
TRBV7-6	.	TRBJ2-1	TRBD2	CASSLGSWGGSGHEQFF	TGTGCCAGCAGCTTAGGATCTTGGGGCGGTAGCGGGCATGAGCAGTTCTTC
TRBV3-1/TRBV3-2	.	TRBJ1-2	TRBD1	CASNRDRVDYGYTF	TGTGCCAGCAACAGGGACAGGGTTGACTATGGCTACACCTTC
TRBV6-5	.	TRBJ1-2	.	CASSQSPGVRIF	TGTGCCAGCAGCCAATCCCCGGGGGTCCGGATCTTC
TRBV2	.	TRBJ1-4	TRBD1	CASNYRGRDEKLFF	TGTGCCAGCAATTACAGGGGGCGAGATGAAAAACTGTTTTTT
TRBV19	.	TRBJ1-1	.	CAKRGFGAFF	TGTGCCAAAAGGGGTTTCGGGGCTTTCTTT
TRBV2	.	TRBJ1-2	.	CASSGESRGDGYTF	TGTGCCAGCAGTGGCGAGTCCCGGGGAGATGGCTACACCTTC
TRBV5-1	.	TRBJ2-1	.	CASSPPGDNEQFF	TGCGCCAGCAGCCCCCCAGGGGACAATGAGCAGTTCTTC
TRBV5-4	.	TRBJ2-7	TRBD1	CASSFGQGARRPSYEQYF	TGTGCCAGCAGCTTCGGACAGGGGGCCCGGAGGCCCTCCTACGAGCAGTACTTC
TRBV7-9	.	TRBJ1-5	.	CASSSTRGGDQPQHF	TGTGCCAGCAGCTCCACCCGGGGGGGAGATCAGCCCCAGCATTTT
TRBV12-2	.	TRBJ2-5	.	CASRPWGCGGEETQYF	TGTGCAAGTCGCCCCTGGGGTTGCGGGGGGGAGGAGACCCAGTACTTC
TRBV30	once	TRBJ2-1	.	CAWTDGTGVYNEQFF	TGTGCCTGGACAGACGGGACGGGAGTCTACAATGAGCAGTTCTTC
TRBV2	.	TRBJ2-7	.	CASSEGLPDSEYF	TGTGCCAGCAGTGAAGGGTTGCCCGATTCAGAGTACTTC
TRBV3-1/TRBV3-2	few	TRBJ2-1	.	CASSQEQQGTDEFF	TGTGCCAGCAGCCAAGAACAACAGGGAACCGACGAGTTCTTC
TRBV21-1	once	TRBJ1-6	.	CARKENSPLHF	TGTGCCAGAAAAGAGAATTCACCCCTCCACTTT
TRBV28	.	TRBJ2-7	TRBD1	CASSAPGQGYEQYF	TGTGCCAGCAGTGCGCCGGGACAGGGGTACGAGCAGTACTTC
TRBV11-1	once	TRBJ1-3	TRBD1	CASSSRDRVPGNTIYF	TGTGCCAGCAGCAGCCGGGACAGGGTCCCCGGAAACACCATATATTTT
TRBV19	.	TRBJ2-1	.	CASSPGSGTYNEQFF	TGTGCCAGCTCCCCCGGGTCGGGGACTTACAATGAGCAGTTCTTC
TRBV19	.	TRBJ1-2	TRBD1	CASSIYRTGTIIGGYTF	TGTGCCAGTAGTATATACCGGACAGGGACAATAATAGGTGGCTACACCTTC
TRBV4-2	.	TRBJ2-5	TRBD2	CASSLSTSGEETQYF	TGTGCCAGCAGCCTCTCGACTAGCGGTGAAGAGACCCAGTACTTC
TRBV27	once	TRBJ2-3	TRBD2	CASSLKPWGGLDTQYF	TGTGCCAGCAGTTTAAAACCTTGGGGGGGATTAGATACGCAGTATTTT
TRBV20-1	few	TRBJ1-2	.	CSASGWGDYGYTF	TGCAGTGCTAGTGGCTGGGGAGACTATGGCTACACCTTC
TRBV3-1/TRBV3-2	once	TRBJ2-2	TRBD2	CASSQDLLAGGTGELFF	TGTGCCAGCAGCCAAGATTTACTAGCGGGGGGCACCGGGGAGCTGTTTTTT
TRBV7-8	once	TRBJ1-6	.	CASSSPGLLDSPLHF	TGTGCCAGCAGCTCCCCGGGACTTTTGGATTCACCCCTCCACTTT
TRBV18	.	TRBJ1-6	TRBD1	CASSPNGTGRFNSPLHF	TGTGCCAGCTCACCAAATGGGACAGGGAGGTTTAATTCACCCCTCCACTTT
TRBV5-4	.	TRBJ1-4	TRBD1	CASSSNAGQGKLFF	TGTGCCAGCAGCTCTAATGCGGGACAGGGAAAACTGTTTTTT
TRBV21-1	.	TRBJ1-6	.	CASSKTRENRNSPLHF	TGTGCCAGCAGCAAGACCCGGGAAAACCGAAATTCACCCCTCCACTTT
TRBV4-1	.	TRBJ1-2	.	CASSQGYLVGGNYGYTF	TGCGCCAGCAGCCAAGGATACTTAGTGGGAGGAAACTATGGCTACACCTTC
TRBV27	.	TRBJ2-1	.	CASIGRGVYNEQFF	TGTGCCAGCATAGGTCGGGGAGTCTACAATGAGCAGTTCTTC
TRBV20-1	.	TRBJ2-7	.	CSAFLYEQYF	TGCAGTGCTTTTTTATACGAGCAGTACTTC
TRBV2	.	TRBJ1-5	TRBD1	CASSLQGARGQPQHF	TGTGCCAGCAGTCTACAGGGGGCGCGAGGTCAGCCCCAGCATTTT
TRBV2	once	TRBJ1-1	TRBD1	CASSLYRGPNTEAFF	TGTGCCAGCAGCCTTTACAGGGGTCCGAACACTGAAGCTTTCTTT
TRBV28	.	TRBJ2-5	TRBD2	CASSTSGGASMLQETQYF	TGTGCCAGCAGCACTAGCGGGGGGGCCTCCATGCTTCAAGAGACCCAGTACTTC
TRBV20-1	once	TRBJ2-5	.	CSARPQETQYF	TGCAGTGCTAGGCCCCAGGAGACCCAGTACTTC
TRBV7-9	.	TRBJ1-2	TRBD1	CASSALTGYYGYTF	TGTGCCAGCAGCGCGTTGACAGGGTACTATGGCTACACCTTC
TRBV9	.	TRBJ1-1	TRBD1	CASMSGQGLNNCVAFF	TGTGCCAGCATGTCGGGACAGGGCCTGAATAATTGTGTAGCTTTCTTT
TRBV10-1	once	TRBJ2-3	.	CASKTGDTDTQYF	TGCGCCAGCAAGACAGGAGACACAGATACGCAGTATTTT
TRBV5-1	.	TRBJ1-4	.	CASSPQGIGEKLFF	TGCGCCAGCAGCCCCCAGGGGATCGGCGAAAAACTGTTTTTT
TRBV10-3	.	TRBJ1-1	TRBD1	CAISDGQGLKPRDEAFF	TGTGCCATCAGTGACGGACAGGGACTAAAACCGCGAGATGAAGCTTTCTTT
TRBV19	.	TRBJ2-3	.	CASSLVAADTQYF	TGTGCCAGTAGTCTCGTAGCTGCAGATACGCAGTATTTT
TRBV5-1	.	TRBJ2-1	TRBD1	CASSPSPGQGVNEQFF	TGCGCCAGCAGCCCTTCTCCGGGACAGGGGGTTAATGAGCAGTTCTTC
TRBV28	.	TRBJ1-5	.	CASREGGQPQHF	TGTGCCAGCAGGGAAGGGGGACAGCCCCAGCATTTT
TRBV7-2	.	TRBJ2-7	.	CASSGGLYYEQYF	TGTGCCAGCAGTGGGGGCCTATATTACGAGCAGTACTTC
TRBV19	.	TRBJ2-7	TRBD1	CASSTEDGDSFYEQYF	TGTGCCAGTAGTACCGAAGACGGGGACAGCTTCTACGAGCAGTACTTC
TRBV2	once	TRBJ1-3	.	CATPAGESGNTIYF	TGTGCCACACCGGCCGGAGAGTCTGGAAACACCATATATTTT
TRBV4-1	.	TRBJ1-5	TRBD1	CASSQVGPGGGSNQPQHF	TGCGCCAGCAGCCAAGTAGGTCCAGGGGGTGGAAGCAATCAGCCCCAGCATTTT
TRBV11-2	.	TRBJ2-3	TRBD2	CASSSSAGAFTDTQYF	TGTGCCAGCAGCTCTTCAGCGGGGGCCTTCACAGATACGCAGTATTTT
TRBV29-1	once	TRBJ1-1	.	CSVPTGNTEAFF	TGCAGCGTTCCTACAGGGAACACTGAAGCTTTCTTT
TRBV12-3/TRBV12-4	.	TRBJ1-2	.	CASSLGRRYGYTF	TGTGCCAGCAGTTTGGGCCGGAGGTATGGCTACACCTTC